This T cell receptor (beta chain) comes out of a study of T cells in localized non-small cell lung cancer. Between the trimmed V and J ends, which lost 1 base and 10 bases, there was a span of 11 bases. Germline CDR1 SGHTA, CDR2 FQGNSA. CDR3 length: 13 residues. Study-wide findings and caveats: Multi-region tumor sequencing was not done, so intratumor heterogeneity could not be excluded. A median 57 of the top 100 tumor clones appeared in adjacent lung. A raised T cell density in blood coincided with lengthier overall survival. Tumor showed lower T cell clonality than uninvolved adjacent lung, where it was highest.

Data came from immunoSEQ multiplex PCR; TCRdb stores just in-frame clones and leaves some out. The data hold 38,000 or so clones, with around 81% observed a single time. The count of this clone is one. Its target is unknown. This sequence joins TRBV7-2 and TRBJ2-1; D gene unclear. This material consisted of peripheral blood mononuclear cells, taken before any cancer treatment. The receptor was isolated from a male donor at least 60 years old with stage II lung adenocarcinoma. The chain's CDR3 is CASSLGSLGEQFF. CDR3 bases: TGTGCCAGCAGCTTAGGAAGCCTAGGAGAGCAGTTCTTC.